What follows are 15 T cell receptor beta chains derived from one specimen sequenced in a study of PD-1 blockade in classical Hodgkin lymphoma. The data were produced by immunoSEQ multiplex PCR, yet TCRdb's version contains in-frame clones alone and is incomplete. The repertoire consists of roughly 100,000 clones, with around nine tenths occurring once and the leading ten covering roughly 20%. Time point described: cycle 4 day 1 (C4D1), after less than seven weeks of nivolumab. The patients all showed relapse after autologous stem cell transplantation, while their brentuximab vedotin exposure varied. The material was peripheral blood mononuclear cells (PBMCs), obtained before the fourth cycle of nivolumab. The receptors stem from a human donor with classical Hodgkin lymphoma.

The V gene is TRBV18, the J gene TRBJ2-5; D possibly corresponds to TRBD2 (5 bases). V lost 6 bases, J lost 0 bases, and 14 bases lay in between. The V gene's germline CDR1 is KGHSH and CDR2 LQKENI. The CDR3 covers 15 residues. The DNA for the CDR3 is TGTGCCAGCTCTCCGTCGGACTGGGACCAAGAGACCCAGTACTTC. This encodes CASSPSDWDQETQYF.

The genes are TRBV4-1 and TRBJ2-3, with 7 nucleotides matching TRBD2. The germline V gene encodes CDR1 MGHRA and CDR2 YSYEKL. The CDR3 is 16 amino acids. The V gene end was trimmed by 1 base and the J gene end by 6 bases; junction bases not matched to a gene: 10. This CDR3 is CASSQVATGGSDTQYF. DNA for the CDR3: TGCGCCAGCAGCCAAGTCGCGACGGGAGGTTCGGATACGCAGTATTTT.

The chain recombines TRBV30 with TRBJ1-5, with D maybe TRBD1 (5 bases). The length of the CDR3 is 15 residues. Trimming removed 0 bases from V and 2 bases from J, with 11 bases in between. Germline CDR1 is GTSNPN and CDR2 is SVGIG (reference sequence). The CDR3 DNA sequence: TGTGCCTGGAGTGTACGGGGCCAGGGCAATCAGCCCCAGCATTTT. The encoded protein is CAWSVRGQGNQPQHF.

This chain joins TRBV4-3 and TRBJ2-6, with a weak D call TRBD1 (5 bases). Germline CDR1 LGHNA, CDR2 YSLEER. The CDR3 runs 17 residues. Trimming pared 4 bases from V and 0 bases from J, leaving 13 bases between. The CDR3 sequence is CASSPRAPTSGANVLTF. DNA of the CDR3: TGCGCCAGCAGCCCCAGGGCCCCAACCTCTGGGGCCAACGTCCTGACTTTC.

This sequence joins TRBV6-1 and TRBJ2-3; D is uncertain. V was shortened by 6 bases and J by 6 bases, with 10 bases between the two germline ends. There are 12 residues in the CDR3. Germline-derived CDR1 and CDR2 are MNHNS and SASEGT. The DNA for the CDR3 is TGTGCCAGCAGCGGCAATGTGGATACGCAGTATTTT. Its translation: CASSGNVDTQYF.

This chain uses TRBV30 with TRBJ2-7; no firm D call. The CDR3 sequence is 11 residues long. V lost 2 bases, J lost 3 bases, and 5 bases lay in between. Germline-derived CDR1 and CDR2 are GTSNPN and SVGIG (reference sequence). The CDR3 DNA follows: TGTGCCTGGAGTCCCAACTACGAGCAGTACTTC. Translation gives CAWSPNYEQYF. Combining the CDR3 with reference TRBV30 and TRBJ2-7 gives the whole variable domain SQTIHQWPATLVQPVGSPLSLECTVEGTSNPNLYWYRQAAGRGLQLLFYSVGIGQISSEVPQNLSASRPQDRQFILSSKKLLLSDSGFYLCAWSPNYEQYFGPGTRLTVT.

The chain joins TRBV11-2 to TRBJ2-7; no definite D call. The V gene's germline CDR1 is SGHAT and CDR2 FQNNGV. Trimming left V 5 bases short and J 6 bases short, with 17 bases between. The CDR3 loop spans 14 amino acids. CDR3 amino acids: CASSPGIRFVEQYF. CDR3 sequence (DNA): TGTGCCAGCAGCCCCGGTATTAGGTTTGTCGAGCAGTACTTC. Based on the CDR3 plus reference TRBV11-2 and TRBJ2-7, the full variable domain is EAGVAQSPRYKIIEKRQSVAFWCNPISGHATLYWYQQILGQGPKLLIQFQNNGVVDDSQLPKDRFSAERLKGVDSTLKIQPAKLEDSAVYLCASSPGIRFVEQYFGPGTRLTVT.

Written as DNA, the CDR3 is TGTGCCAGCAGCTTGGGGGGCAGGGACTACGAGCAGTACTTC. This gives the protein CASSLGGRDYEQYF. V and J are TRBV5-5 and TRBJ2-7, with TRBD1 as a possible D gene (5 bases). The CDR3 is made up of 14 amino acids. V lost 0 bases and J lost 3, with 10 bases in between. CDR1 and CDR2 (germline): SGHKS, YYEKEE (reference sequence).

The chain combines TRBV28 with TRBJ2-2; TRBD1 aligns across 10 bases. V was pared by 3 bases and J by 5 bases, with 18 bases of the junction left unmatched. In germline, CDR1 is MDHEN, CDR2 SYDVKM. The CDR3 has 20 residues. CDR3 residues: CASSFLYSRQGAWETGELFF. CDR3 bases: TGTGCCAGCAGTTTTCTCTATTCTCGACAGGGGGCATGGGAAACCGGGGAGCTGTTTTTT.

The chain couples TRBV7-9 to TRBJ2-5; no reliable D call. Trimming removed 3 bases at V and 5 bases at J, with 7 bases between. CDR1 and CDR2 from the germline V gene are SEHNR and FQNEAQ (reference sequence). The CDR3 extends over 12 amino acids. The CDR3 nucleotides are TGTGCCAGCAGCTTTCTGGAGGAGACCCAGTACTTC. This translates into CASSFLEETQYF.

The chain links TRBV10-2 to TRBJ2-1; the match to TRBD2 covers 7 bases. This CDR3 has 15 amino acids. The germline V gene encodes CDR1 WSHSY and CDR2 SAAADI. V gave up 7 bases and J gave up 8 bases; unmatched junction bases: 14. In DNA, the CDR3 is TGCGCCAGCACCAAAAGCGGGACCACCGGCCATGAGCAGTTCTTC. Its protein is CASTKSGTTGHEQFF.

The chain recombines TRBV28 with TRBJ2-2; TRBD2 matches at 9 bases. CDR3 length equals 14 residues. V dropped 6 bases and J dropped 7; count of bases not matched to a gene: 6. The germline gives CDR1 MDHEN, CDR2 SYDVKM. CDR3 in amino acids: CASSLTSGIGELFF. DNA for the CDR3: TGTGCCAGCAGCCTGACTAGCGGTATCGGGGAGCTGTTTTTT.

About this clone: Other nucleotide sequences in the sample specify the same CDR3. The J gene is TRBJ2-1, the V gene TRBV6-5; D is undetermined. The CDR3 is 14 amino acids. CDR1 is MNHEY, CDR2 SVGAGI, per germline. The V gene lost 2 bases and the J gene lost 3 bases, with 8 bases spanning the gap. The CDR3 coding sequence is TGTGCCAGCAGTTACAGTCGGAGCTACAATGAGCAGTTCTTC. Its translation is CASSYSRSYNEQFF.

The chain joins TRBV4-1 to TRBJ2-6; D call uncertain. V was clipped by 4 bases and J by 3 bases, with 13 bases between them. The CDR3 has 16 amino acids. Germline V gene lookup returns CDR1 MGHRA and CDR2 YSYEKL. The CDR3 loop is CASSPLGVGGANVLTF. The DNA for the CDR3 is TGCGCCAGCAGCCCTCTTGGGGTTGGTGGGGCCAACGTCCTGACTTTC.

The chain is built from TRBV6-1 and TRBJ2-7; 7 bases match TRBD1. This CDR3 spans 18 amino acids. Germline V gene sequence: CDR1 MNHNS, CDR2 SASEGT. V gave up 4 bases and J gave up 3 bases; unmatched junction bases: 18. CDR3 nucleotide sequence: TGTGCCAGCAGTGGAAGCCCCCTCGGACAGGAGTTTTACTACGAGCAGTACTTC. Residues: CASSGSPLGQEFYYEQYF.